The entry below describes one T cell receptor (beta chain). This clonotype was found many times. Its binding antigen is unknown. Per-base quality was not reported, and no clone a single base away is much larger than it. The data were taken from a study of CD8 T cells in ankylosing spondylitis (dated by TCRdb to 2017 to 2019). The study in broad terms: The study set out to find disease-linked TCR variants by profiling T cell receptor beta repertoires in ankylosing spondylitis patients and healthy donors. Peripheral blood was sampled, and synovial fluid was also collected from ankylosing spondylitis patients. The full study cohort was made up of about two dozen ankylosing spondylitis patients and roughly 98 healthy donors.

Reading the germline V gene gives CDR1 SQVTM and CDR2 ANQGSEA. The V and J ends are trimmed by 4 bases and 1 base, leaving 16 bases between them. Taken from cysteine to phenylalanine, the CDR3 has 15 residues. This entry keeps only the CDR3 DNA: 45 bases, framed from base 1. These reads were obtained on an Illumina HiSeq 2500. Quantitative 5'-RACE with molecular barcodes was used to prepare TCR beta libraries. Per the original workflow: Disease-linked TCR variants were identified with a new computational method built on a probabilistic model of VDJ rearrangement. The public reads were reanalyzed by TCRdb: fastp trimming at Q25, MiXCR alignment, in-frame beta chains only. Rows with a matching CDR3 protein are joined into one entry that keeps the most common DNA and genes. Clone size and V and J calls follow TCRdb, not the original study. In all, the sample holds approximately 300,000 distinct CDR3 sequences, and 20% to 25% of those were seen once. The ten largest clones take up under 4% of the sample.

The paper's findings and limits, for the study overall: The disease-linked clones were reported as significantly enriched in matched synovial fluid samples from ankylosing spondylitis patients. Blood from ankylosing spondylitis patients appeared to be characterized by a TCR beta motif made up of about 8 highly homologous amino acid variants. The disease-linked clones showed a CD8+ phenotype and occurred at relatively low frequencies in peripheral blood. Some motif variants were previously reported in synovial fluid and blood of reactive arthritis patients, suggesting common disease-initiation mechanisms.

Here the chain combines TRBV29-1 and TRBJ1-1, with TRBD1 tentatively as D gene (5 bases match). The source of this sequence is a female donor with ankylosing spondylitis or in good health (not recorded which). The sequenced sample consisted of blood, either unsorted or a sorted T cell fraction (not recorded which). CDR3 reads: CSVVGRGAANTEAFF. The DNA sequence is as follows: TGCAGCGTTGTTGGGCGAGGGGCAGCGAACACTGAAGCTTTCTTT.